The next 13 T cell receptor beta chains were all read from a single sample in a study of cytomegalovirus exposure and HLA in healthy donors. PCR primers comprised 60 Vbeta and 13 Jbeta primers. This table comes from immunoSEQ multiplex PCR, and its TCRdb copy is limited to in-frame clones, with some not included. The sample carries about 130,000 clones, about 73% recorded once. Sequencing was done on a sample of PBMCs. The receptors stem from a woman aged 35 to 49 in good health and CMV-seropositive.

The rearrangement uses TRBV10-3 and TRBJ2-4; possibly TRBD1 for D (6 bases). V lost 1 base and J lost 5, with 12 bases in between. This CDR3 comprises 15 residues. Germline V gives CDR1 ENHRY, CDR2 SYGVKD. CDR3 in amino acids: CAISEWAGDQNIQYF. The CDR3 nucleotides are TGTGCCATCAGTGAGTGGGCAGGGGACCAAAACATTCAGTACTTC.

V gene TRBV11-2 combines with J gene TRBJ1-5, with D unclear. CDR3 length: 13 residues. CDR1 and CDR2 (germline): SGHAT, FQNNGV. Deletions cut 0 bases from V and 6 bases from J, with 6 bases between. In nucleotides, the CDR3 is TGTGCCAGCAGCTTAGAGGCAGGTCAGCCCCAGCATTTT. Its protein is CASSLEAGQPQHF.

This clone has just a few counts. The V and J genes are TRBV7-2 and TRBJ1-5; D possibly corresponds to TRBD1 (5 bases). This CDR3 has 15 residues. CDR1 and CDR2 from the germline V gene are SGHTA and FQGNSA. Trimming cost V 5 bases and J 2 bases, with 13 bases left between them. The chain's CDR3 is CASSQGTGGNQPQHF. DNA for the CDR3: TGTGCCAGCAGCCAGGGAACTGGGGGCAATCAGCCCCAGCATTTT.

This chain links TRBV7-2 with TRBJ2-1, with 10 positions matching TRBD2. The V and J ends lost 5 bases and 4 bases, in that order; junction bases with no gene match: 5. Germline V gene sequence: CDR1 SGHTA, CDR2 FQGNSA. This CDR3 has 15 residues. This chain's CDR3 is CASSAPGLAYNEQFF. CDR3 in DNA: TGTGCCAGCAGCGCCCCGGGACTAGCGTACAATGAGCAGTTCTTC.

The chain uses TRBV18 and TRBJ2-3; D might be TRBD2 (7 bases). The germline V gene encodes CDR1 KGHSH and CDR2 LQKENI. The CDR3 is 17 residues long. V was shortened by 4 bases and J by 3 bases, with 20 bases between the two germline ends. The CDR3: CASSRNQGSGTTDTQYF. Written as DNA, the CDR3 is TGTGCCAGCTCACGGAACCAGGGGAGCGGGACGACAGATACGCAGTATTTT.

This clone was detected once. The gene calls are TRBV5-4 and TRBJ2-2; 8 bases map to TRBD1. The CDR3 runs to 16 residues. V was clipped by 5 bases and J by 5 bases; unmatched bases: 11. Per the germline V gene, CDR1 is SGHNT and CDR2 is YYREEE (reference sequence). The CDR3 here is CASRADRGARTGELFF. The CDR3 DNA follows: TGTGCCAGCAGGGCTGACAGGGGCGCGAGGACCGGGGAGCTGTTTTTT.

The chain has TRBV13 and TRBJ2-2, with D possibly being TRBD1 (6 bases). Trimming stripped 3 bases from V and 9 bases from J, with 26 bases between. CDR1 is PRHDT and CDR2 is FYEKMQ in the germline V gene (reference sequence). CDR3 size: 18 residues. The CDR3 region is CASSFPSGDRDTGRELFF. CDR3 nucleotide sequence: TGTGCCAGCAGCTTCCCATCAGGGGATAGGGACACCGGGCGGGAGCTGTTTTTT.

The chain links TRBV7-6 to TRBJ2-5; D call uncertain. CDR1 is SGHVS, CDR2 FNYEAQ, per germline. CDR3 length: 12 amino acids. V was clipped by 3 bases and J by 1 base, with 3 bases between them. The CDR3 reads CASSFLQETQYF. In DNA, the CDR3 is TGTGCCAGCAGCTTTCTCCAAGAGACCCAGTACTTC.

In this sample, this clone turned up a few times. The chain joins TRBV5-4 to TRBJ2-7, with 8 nucleotides matching TRBD2. The CDR3 runs to 14 residues. The V gene end was trimmed by 4 bases and the J gene end by 3 bases; junction bases not matched to a gene: 6. From germline, CDR1 is SGHNT and CDR2 YYREEE (reference sequence). In DNA form, the CDR3 reads TGTGCCAGCAGCCCGGGCGGGGGGCTCTACGAGCAGTACTTC. Translation gives CASSPGGGLYEQYF.

The V gene is TRBV7-2, the J gene TRBJ2-3, with 8 bases matching TRBD2. With 4 bases clipped from V and 2 bases from J, the junction kept 8 bases outside the gene matches. This CDR3 is 16 amino acids long. Germline V gene data show CDR1 as SGHTA and CDR2 as FQGNSA. The CDR3 sequence: CASSSQSGSTTDTQYF. DNA for the CDR3: TGTGCCAGCAGCTCTCAGAGCGGGAGTACCACAGATACGCAGTATTTT.

The CDR3 DNA reads TGTGCCAGCTCACCACTTCGCGGGGGGACTCACACAGATACGCAGTATTTT. Translation gives CASSPLRGGTHTDTQYF. The J gene is TRBJ2-3, the V gene TRBV18; 8 bases map to TRBD2. The CDR3 length is 17 residues. Germline lookup yields CDR1 KGHSH and CDR2 LQKENI. Germline trimming cut 1 base from V and 2 bases from J; bases unmatched to any gene: 8.

The chain carries TRBV27 and TRBJ2-1; 13 bases match TRBD2. Losses at the gene ends were 5 bases for V and 9 bases for J; bases not matched to a gene: 10. The CDR3 sequence is 16 residues long. Germline V lookup: CDR1 MNHEY, CDR2 SMNVEV (reference sequence). CDR3 protein: CASSPRGLAGAGEQFF. The DNA for the CDR3 is TGTGCCAGCAGTCCTCGAGGACTAGCGGGGGCGGGTGAGCAGTTCTTC.

Here the CDR3 DNA reads TGTGCCAGCAGCTTGGCACAGTTTGCTTCCTCCTACAATGAGCAGTTCTTC. This codes for CASSLAQFASSYNEQFF. The gene calls are TRBV7-2 and TRBJ2-1; no firm D call. V was cut by 3 bases and J by 0 bases, with 15 bases left in between. Germline lookup yields CDR1 SGHTA and CDR2 FQGNSA. CDR3 length equals 17 residues.